One TCR beta chain is described in this entry. Its antigen is unknown. This sample stems from a study of identical twins. TCRdb itself ran the 5' RACE reads through MiXCR, one entry per CDR3 protein. The table records roughly 1.6 million distinct CDR3 sequences, about 32% of them present only once. Deletions cut 4 bases from V and 1 base from J, with 13 bases between. This CDR3 spans 15 amino acids. Germline values: CDR1 MDHEN, CDR2 SYDVKM. Study-wide points: Models underestimated out-of-frame TCR alpha sharing in monozygotic twins. Insertion counts were lower in abundant cord blood beta clonotypes, a trend that memory repertoires did not show. Within beta out-of-frame sequences, the excess sharing observed between twins was weaker.

The V and J genes are TRBV28 and TRBJ2-5; D may be TRBD2 (8 bases). The sequence was obtained from a newborn girl in good health. Input material: cord blood. Here the CDR3 DNA reads TGTGCCAGCAGTTATAGCGGGACAGCCCAAGAGACCCAGTACTTC. Translating gives CASSYSGTAQETQYF.